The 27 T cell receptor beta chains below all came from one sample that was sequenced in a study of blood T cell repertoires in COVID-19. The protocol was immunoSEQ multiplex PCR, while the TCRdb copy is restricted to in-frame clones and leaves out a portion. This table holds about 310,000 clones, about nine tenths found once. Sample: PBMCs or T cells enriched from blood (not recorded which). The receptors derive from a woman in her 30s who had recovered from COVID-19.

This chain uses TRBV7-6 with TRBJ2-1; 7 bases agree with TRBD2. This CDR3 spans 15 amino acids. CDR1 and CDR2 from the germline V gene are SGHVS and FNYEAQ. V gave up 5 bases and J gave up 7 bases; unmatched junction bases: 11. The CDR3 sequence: CASSLNWGEGNEQFF. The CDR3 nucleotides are TGTGCCAGCAGCCTAAACTGGGGGGAGGGGAATGAGCAGTTCTTC.

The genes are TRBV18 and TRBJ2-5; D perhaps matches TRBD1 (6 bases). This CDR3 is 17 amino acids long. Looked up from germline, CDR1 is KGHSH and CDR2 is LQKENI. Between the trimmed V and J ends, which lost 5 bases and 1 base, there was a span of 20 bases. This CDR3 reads CASSYLWTETTQETQYF. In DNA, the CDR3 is TGTGCCAGCTCATATTTATGGACAGAGACCACCCAAGAGACCCAGTACTTC. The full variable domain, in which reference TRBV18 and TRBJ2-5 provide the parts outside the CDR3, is NAGVMQNPRHLVRRRGQEARLRCSPMKGHSHVYWYRQLPEEGLKFMVYLQKENIIDESGMPKERFSAEFPKEGPSILRIQQVVRGDSAAYFCASSYLWTETTQETQYFGPGTRLLVL.

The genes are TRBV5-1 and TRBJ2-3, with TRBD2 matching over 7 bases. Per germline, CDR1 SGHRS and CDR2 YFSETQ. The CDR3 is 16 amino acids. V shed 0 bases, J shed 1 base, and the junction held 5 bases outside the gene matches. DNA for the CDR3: TGCGCCAGCAGCTTGGTTGTTGCGGGGGGCACAGATACGCAGTATTTT. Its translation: CASSLVVAGGTDTQYF.

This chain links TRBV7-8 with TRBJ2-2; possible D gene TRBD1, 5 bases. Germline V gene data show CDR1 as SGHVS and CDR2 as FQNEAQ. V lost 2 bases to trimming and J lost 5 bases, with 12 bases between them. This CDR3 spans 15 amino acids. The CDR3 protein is CASSLLQGTTGELFF. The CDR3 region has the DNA TGTGCCAGCAGCTTATTGCAGGGTACGACCGGGGAGCTGTTTTTT.

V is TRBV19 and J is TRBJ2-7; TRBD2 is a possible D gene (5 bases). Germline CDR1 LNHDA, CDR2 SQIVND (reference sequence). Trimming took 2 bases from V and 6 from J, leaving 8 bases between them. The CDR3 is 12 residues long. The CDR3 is CASSISEGEQYF. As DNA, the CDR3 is TGTGCCAGTAGTATATCTGAGGGCGAGCAGTACTTC.

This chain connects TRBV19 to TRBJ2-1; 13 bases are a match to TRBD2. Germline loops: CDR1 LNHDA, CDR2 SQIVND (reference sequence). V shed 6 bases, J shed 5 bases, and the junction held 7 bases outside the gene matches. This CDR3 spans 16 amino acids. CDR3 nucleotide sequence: TGTGCCAGTAGCTTCCGGGGGACTAGCGGGGACAATGAGCAGTTCTTC. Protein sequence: CASSFRGTSGDNEQFF.

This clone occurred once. In DNA form, the CDR3 reads TGTGCCAGTAGTCCGCGATACACCGGGGAGCTGTTTTTT. Its protein product is CASSPRYTGELFF. The rearrangement uses TRBV19 and TRBJ2-2, with no clear D. CDR1 is LNHDA and CDR2 is SQIVND in the germline V gene (reference sequence). V dropped 5 bases and J dropped 3 bases, with 7 bases sitting between them. The CDR3 sequence is 13 residues long.

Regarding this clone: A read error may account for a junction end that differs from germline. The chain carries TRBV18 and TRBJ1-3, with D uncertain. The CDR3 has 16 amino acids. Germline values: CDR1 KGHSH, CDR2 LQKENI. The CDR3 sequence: CASSPLRDWAGNTIYF. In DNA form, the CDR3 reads TGTGCCAGCTCTCCACTTCGAGACTGGGCTGGAAACACCATATATTTT.

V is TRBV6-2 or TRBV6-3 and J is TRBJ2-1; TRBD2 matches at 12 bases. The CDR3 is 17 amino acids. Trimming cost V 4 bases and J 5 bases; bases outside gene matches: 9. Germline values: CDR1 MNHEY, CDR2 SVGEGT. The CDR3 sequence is CASSLLAGGPGNNEQFF. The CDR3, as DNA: TGTGCCAGCAGTTTACTAGCGGGAGGCCCGGGGAACAATGAGCAGTTCTTC.

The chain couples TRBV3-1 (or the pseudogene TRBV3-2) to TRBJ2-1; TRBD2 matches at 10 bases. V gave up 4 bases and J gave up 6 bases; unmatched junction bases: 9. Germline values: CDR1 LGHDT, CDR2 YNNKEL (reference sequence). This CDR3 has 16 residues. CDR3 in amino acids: CASSLYGLAGVNEQFF. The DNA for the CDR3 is TGTGCCAGCAGCCTTTACGGGCTAGCGGGGGTCAATGAGCAGTTCTTC.

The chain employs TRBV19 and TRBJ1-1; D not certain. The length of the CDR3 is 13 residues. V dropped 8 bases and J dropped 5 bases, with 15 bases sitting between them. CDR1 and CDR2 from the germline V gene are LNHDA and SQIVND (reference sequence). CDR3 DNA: TGTGCCAGTCACATCGTAGGAGTAACTGAAGCTTTCTTT. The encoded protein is CASHIVGVTEAFF. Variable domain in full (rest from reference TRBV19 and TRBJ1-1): DGGITQSPKYLFRKEGQNVTLSCEQNLNHDAMYWYRQDPGQGLRLIYYSQIVNDFQKGDIAEGYSVSREKKESFPLTVTSAQKNPTAFYLCASHIVGVTEAFFGQGTRLTVV.

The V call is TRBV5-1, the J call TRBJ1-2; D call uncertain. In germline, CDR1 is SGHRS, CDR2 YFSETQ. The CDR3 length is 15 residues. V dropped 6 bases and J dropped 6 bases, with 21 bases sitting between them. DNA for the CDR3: TGCGCCAGCACCTGGGCTCCGGGAGAACCCCATGGCTACACCTTC. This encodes CASTWAPGEPHGYTF.

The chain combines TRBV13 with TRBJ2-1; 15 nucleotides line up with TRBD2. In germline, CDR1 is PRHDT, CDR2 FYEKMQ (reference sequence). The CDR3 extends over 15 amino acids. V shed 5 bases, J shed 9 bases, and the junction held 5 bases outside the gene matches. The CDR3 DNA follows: TGTGCCAGCAGCCCGGGACTAGCGGGAGGTGTTGAGCAGTTCTTC. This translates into CASSPGLAGGVEQFF.

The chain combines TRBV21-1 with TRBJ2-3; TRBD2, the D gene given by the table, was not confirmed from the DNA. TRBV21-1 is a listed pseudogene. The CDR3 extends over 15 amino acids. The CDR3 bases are TGTGCCAGCAGCAAACGAGGTCTTAGCACAGATACGCAGTATTTT. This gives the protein CASSKRGLSTDTQYF.

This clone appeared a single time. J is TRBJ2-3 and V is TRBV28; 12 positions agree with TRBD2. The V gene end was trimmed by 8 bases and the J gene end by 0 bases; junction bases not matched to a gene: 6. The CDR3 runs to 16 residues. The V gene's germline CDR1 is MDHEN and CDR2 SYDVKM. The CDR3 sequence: CASGPSGRGSTDTQYF. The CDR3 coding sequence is TGTGCCAGCGGACCTAGCGGGAGGGGTAGCACAGATACGCAGTATTTT.

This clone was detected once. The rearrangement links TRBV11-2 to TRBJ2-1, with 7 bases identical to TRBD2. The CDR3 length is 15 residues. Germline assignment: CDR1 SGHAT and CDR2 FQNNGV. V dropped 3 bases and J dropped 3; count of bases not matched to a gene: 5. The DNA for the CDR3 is TGTGCCAGCAGCTTGGCCGCGGGGGTCTACAATGAGCAGTTCTTC. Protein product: CASSLAAGVYNEQFF. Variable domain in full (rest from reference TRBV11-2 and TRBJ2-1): EAGVAQSPRYKIIEKRQSVAFWCNPISGHATLYWYQQILGQGPKLLIQFQNNGVVDDSQLPKDRFSAERLKGVDSTLKIQPAKLEDSAVYLCASSLAAGVYNEQFFGPGTRLTVL.

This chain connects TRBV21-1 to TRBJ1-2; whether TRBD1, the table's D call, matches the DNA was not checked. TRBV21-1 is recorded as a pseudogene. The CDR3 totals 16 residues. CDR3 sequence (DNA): TGTGCCAGCAGCAACGAACACAGGTTATGGAACTATGGCTACACCTTC. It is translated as CASSNEHRLWNYGYTF.

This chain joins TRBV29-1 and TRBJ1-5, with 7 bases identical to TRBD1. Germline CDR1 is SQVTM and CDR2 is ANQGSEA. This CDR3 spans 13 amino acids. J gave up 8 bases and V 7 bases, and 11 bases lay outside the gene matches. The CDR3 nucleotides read TGCAGCGCCAAAAACAGGGGCACGGAGCCCCAGCATTTT. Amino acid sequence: CSAKNRGTEPQHF.

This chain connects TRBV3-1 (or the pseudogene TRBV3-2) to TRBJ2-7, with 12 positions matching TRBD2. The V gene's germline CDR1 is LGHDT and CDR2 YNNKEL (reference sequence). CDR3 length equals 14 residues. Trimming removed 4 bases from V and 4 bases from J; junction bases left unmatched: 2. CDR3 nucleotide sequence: TGTGCCAGCAGCCCGACTAGCGGGAGATACGAGCAGTACTTC. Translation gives CASSPTSGRYEQYF.

The CDR3 bases are TGTGCCAGCAGCCCAAGAGCGGGGCTAATGACTAGCACAGATACGCAGTATTTT. It translates to CASSPRAGLMTSTDTQYF. The V call is TRBV9, the J call TRBJ2-3, with 7 positions matching TRBD2. This CDR3 has 18 amino acids. Germline-derived CDR1 and CDR2 are SGDLS and YYNGEE. V dropped 4 bases and J dropped 0; count of bases not matched to a gene: 14.

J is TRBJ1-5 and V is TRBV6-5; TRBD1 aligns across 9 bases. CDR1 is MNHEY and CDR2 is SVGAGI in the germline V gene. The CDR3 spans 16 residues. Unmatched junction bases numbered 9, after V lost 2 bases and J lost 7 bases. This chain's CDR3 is CASSYRGQGNRQPQHF. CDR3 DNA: TGTGCCAGCAGTTACCGCGGACAGGGGAATCGGCAGCCCCAGCATTTT.

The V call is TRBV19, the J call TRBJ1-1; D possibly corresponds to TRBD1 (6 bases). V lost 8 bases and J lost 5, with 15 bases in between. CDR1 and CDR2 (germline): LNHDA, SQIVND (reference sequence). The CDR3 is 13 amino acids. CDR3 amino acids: CASAYTGLTEAFF. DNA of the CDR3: TGTGCCAGTGCCTACACAGGGTTGACTGAAGCTTTCTTT.

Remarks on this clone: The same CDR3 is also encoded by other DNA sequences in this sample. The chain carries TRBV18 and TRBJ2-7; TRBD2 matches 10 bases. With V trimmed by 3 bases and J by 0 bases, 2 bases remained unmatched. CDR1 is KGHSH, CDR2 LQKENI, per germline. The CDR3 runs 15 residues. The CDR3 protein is CASSPASGSSYEQYF. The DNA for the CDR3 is TGTGCCAGCTCACCCGCTAGCGGGAGCTCCTACGAGCAGTACTTC.

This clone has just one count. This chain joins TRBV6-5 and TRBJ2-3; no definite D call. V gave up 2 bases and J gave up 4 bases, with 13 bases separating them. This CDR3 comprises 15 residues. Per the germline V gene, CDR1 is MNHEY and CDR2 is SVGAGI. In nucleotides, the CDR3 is TGTGCCAGCAGTTACCGAGACAAAGTCTCAGATACGCAGTATTTT. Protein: CASSYRDKVSDTQYF.

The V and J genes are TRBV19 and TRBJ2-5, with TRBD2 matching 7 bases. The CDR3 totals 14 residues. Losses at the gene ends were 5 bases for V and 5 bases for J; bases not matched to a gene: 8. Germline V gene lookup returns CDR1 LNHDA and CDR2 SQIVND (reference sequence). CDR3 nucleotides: TGTGCCAGTAGTCCACTAGCGAGTGTGGAGACCCAGTACTTC. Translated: CASSPLASVETQYF.

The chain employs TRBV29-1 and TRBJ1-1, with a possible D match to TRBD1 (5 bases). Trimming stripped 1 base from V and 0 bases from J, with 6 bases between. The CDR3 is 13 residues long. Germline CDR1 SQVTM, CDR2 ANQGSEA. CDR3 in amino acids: CSVEGQLNTEAFF. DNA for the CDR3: TGCAGCGTTGAAGGACAGCTGAACACTGAAGCTTTCTTT.

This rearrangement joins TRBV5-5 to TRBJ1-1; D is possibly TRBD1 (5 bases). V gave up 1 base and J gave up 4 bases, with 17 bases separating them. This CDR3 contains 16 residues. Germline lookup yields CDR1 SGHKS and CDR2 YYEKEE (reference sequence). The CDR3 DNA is TGTGCCAGCAGCTTGAACGCATGGGGCAGGGTCACTGAAGCTTTCTTT. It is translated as CASSLNAWGRVTEAFF.